The source of this T cell receptor beta chain is a study of naive and memory T cell subsets. This clonotype has more than one count but fewer than ten. Its cognate antigen is unknown. After CD4 positive bead selection, the CD4-negative fraction gave CD8 T cells. Both TRBC1 and TRBC2 were covered by a beta constant-region primer of two equimolar oligonucleotides. Ligated cDNA was amplified by four rounds of PCR with nested alpha and beta constant-region primers and SP2. TCRdb re-called the UMI-ligation and nested PCR reads with MiXCR, one entry per CDR3 protein. The table lists just over 80,000 distinct CDR3 sequences, 9% of them singletons. Regarding the study as a whole: Over 90% of naive TCR sequences appeared only once after error correction, unlike memory subsets.

Sequenced material: naive CD8+ T cells from blood. The TCR comes from a human donor in good health.

The DNA of the CDR3 is TGTGCCAGCAGCTTGGTACAGGGTCAAGAGACCCAGTACTTC. This translates into CASSLVQGQETQYF. The rearrangement joins TRBV5-5 to TRBJ2-5; a weak D match, TRBD1 (6 bases). Per the germline V gene, CDR1 is SGHKS and CDR2 is YYEKEE (reference sequence). The ends were cut back, 0 bases at V and 2 bases at J, with 8 bases in the middle. This CDR3 comprises 14 residues. Full variable domain (remainder filled in from reference TRBV5-5 and TRBJ2-5): DAGVTQSPTHLIKTRGQQVTLRCSPISGHKSVSWYQQVLGQGPQFIFQYYEKEERGRGNFPDRFSARQFPNYSSELNVNALLLGDSALYLCASSLVQGQETQYFGPGTRLLVL.